This TCR beta chain comes out of a study of cytomegalovirus exposure and HLA in healthy donors. Findings and limits, study-wide: Cytomegalovirus-associated status was assigned to some 180 TCR beta chains. High specificity and sensitivity for cytomegalovirus status were reported for the classifier.

TCRdb keeps only in-frame clones here, not all; method: immunoSEQ multiplex PCR. This sample carries 110,000 or so clones, 86% of them seen once, and the ten largest clones take about 5.3%. After removal of 11 bases from V and 5 bases from J, the junction contained 7 bases not matched to a gene. Germline lookup yields CDR1 ENHRY and CDR2 SYGVKD. The CDR3 consists of 13 residues. This clone was seen a single time. The antigen is unknown. The sequence was obtained from a man aged 18 to 29 in good health and CMV-seronegative. This chain uses TRBV10-3 with TRBJ1-1; 11 bases are shared with TRBD1. Sequenced sample: PBMCs. The CDR3 DNA reads as TGTGCCGGCGGACAGGGGGCAGGAACTGAAGCTTTCTTT. The encoded protein is CAGGQGAGTEAFF.